The present entry profiles one TCR beta chain with its context. In germline, CDR1 is MGHRA, CDR2 YSYEKL. The CDR3 spans 16 residues. The ends were cut back, 4 bases at V and 0 bases at J, with 13 bases in the middle. This record belongs to a study of follicular helper T cells after annual influenza vaccination. About the study: Blood was drawn on days 0, 7 and 28 after vaccination. Across the 2013-2014, 2014-2015 and 2015-2016 vaccination seasons, some subjects were resampled.

Regarding time point: 2014-2015 season, 7 days after vaccination. Using immunoSEQ multiplex PCR, the repertoire was profiled, and TCRdb retains in-frame clones only, with some absent. The data contain more than 9,000 clones, around 82% of them seen just once; the ten biggest clones take up under 0.4%. The chain employs TRBV4-1 and TRBJ1-3; D possibly corresponds to TRBD1 (6 bases). The receptor's source is an adult who received the influenza vaccine. This sample comprised CXCR5- memory CD4+ T cells sorted from blood, obtained 7 days after influenza vaccination. CDR3 sequence reads: CASSPDLDSSGNTIYF. The DNA of the CDR3 is TGCGCCAGCAGCCCCGATTTGGACAGCTCTGGAAACACCATATATTTT.